This TCR beta chain is from a study of shared clonotypes between healthy human individuals. Germline values: CDR1 SEHNR, CDR2 FQNEAQ (reference sequence). CDR3 length: 12 amino acids. Trimming cost V 3 bases and J 8 bases, with 10 bases left between them. As to this clone: Other nucleotide sequences from this sample produce the same CDR3.

The assay used deep level. The repertoire was sequenced with immunoSEQ multiplex PCR; TCRdb's copy has only in-frame clones and lacks some. The sample lists 450,000 to 600,000 clones; 79% were seen once. Sequenced material: PBMCs. The receptor comes from a woman aged 35 to 49 in good health. Some clones in this sample may be carry-over from other donors' samples. This rearrangement joins TRBV7-9 to TRBJ1-2; D is possibly TRBD1 (6 bases). CDR3 bases: TGTGCCAGCAGCTTCCACACAGGGGGCTACACCTTC. Amino acids: CASSFHTGGYTF.